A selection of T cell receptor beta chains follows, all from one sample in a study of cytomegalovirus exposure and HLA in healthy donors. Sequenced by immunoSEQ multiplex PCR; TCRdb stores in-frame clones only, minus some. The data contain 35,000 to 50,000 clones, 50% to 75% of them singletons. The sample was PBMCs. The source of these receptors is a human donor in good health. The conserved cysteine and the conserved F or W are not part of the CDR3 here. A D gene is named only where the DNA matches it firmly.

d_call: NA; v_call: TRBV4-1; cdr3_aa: ASSQSSGGSGANVLT
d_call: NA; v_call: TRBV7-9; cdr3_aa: ASSLGASSYGYT
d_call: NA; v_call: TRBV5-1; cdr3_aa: ASSLIGSLYEQY
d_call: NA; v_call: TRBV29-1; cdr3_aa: SVVRLVGYT
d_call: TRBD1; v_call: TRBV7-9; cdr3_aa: ASREVGTVNYGYT
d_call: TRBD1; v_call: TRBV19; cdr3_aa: ASRPRQGFLH
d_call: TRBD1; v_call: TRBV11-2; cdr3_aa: ASSFSGQGVNTEAF
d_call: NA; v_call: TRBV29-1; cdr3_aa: SVETGRAGEQY
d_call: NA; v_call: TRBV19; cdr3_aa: ASSIWQRETQY
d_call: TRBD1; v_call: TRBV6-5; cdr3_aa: ASSFMAGGAYGYT
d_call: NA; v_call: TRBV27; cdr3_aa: ASSFGQGANVLT
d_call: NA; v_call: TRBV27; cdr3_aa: ASSRSGSSFGAF
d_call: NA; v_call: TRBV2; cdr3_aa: ASSGNREETQY
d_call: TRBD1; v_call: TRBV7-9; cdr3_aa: AIPPTGASSYNSPLH
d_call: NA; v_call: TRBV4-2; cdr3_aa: ASSFDGQSNQPQH
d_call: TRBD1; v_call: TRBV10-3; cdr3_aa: AISADRGNYEQY
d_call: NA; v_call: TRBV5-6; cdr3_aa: ASSPFGLGNTIY
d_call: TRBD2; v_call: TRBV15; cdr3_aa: ATSKSGGAVDTQY
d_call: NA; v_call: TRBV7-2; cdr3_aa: ASSLQGDEQY
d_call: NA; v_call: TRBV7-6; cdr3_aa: ASSRLGSGQETQY
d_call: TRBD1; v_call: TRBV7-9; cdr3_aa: ASSDRGAVNEKLF
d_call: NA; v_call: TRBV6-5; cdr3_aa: ASSRTGNGNQPQH
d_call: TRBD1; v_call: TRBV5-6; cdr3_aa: ASSQGDRGPGSYGYT
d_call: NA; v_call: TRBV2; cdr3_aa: ASNINEDSQNTGELF
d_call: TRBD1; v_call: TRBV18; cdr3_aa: ASSLRGLDQPQH
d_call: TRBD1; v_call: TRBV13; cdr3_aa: ASSLLQGAPGANVLT
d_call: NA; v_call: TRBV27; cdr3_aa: ASSSSLQGAYGYT
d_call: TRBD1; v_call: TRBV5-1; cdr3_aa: ASSTTGGVQPQH
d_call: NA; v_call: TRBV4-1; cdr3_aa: ASSQEGPGNSPLH
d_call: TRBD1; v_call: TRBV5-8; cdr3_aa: ARLKQSRGQGGGTQY
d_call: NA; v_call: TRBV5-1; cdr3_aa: ASSGQNYGYT
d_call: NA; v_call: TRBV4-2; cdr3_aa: ASSQVADVMAGQQF
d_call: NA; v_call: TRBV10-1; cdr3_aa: ASSTGQDTGELF
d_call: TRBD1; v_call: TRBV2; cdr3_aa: ASSSDRARNQPQH
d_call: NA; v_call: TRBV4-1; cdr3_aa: ASSQGPLQGLQPQH
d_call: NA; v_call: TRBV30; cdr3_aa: AWSSGDSPLH
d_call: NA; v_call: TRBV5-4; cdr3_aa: ASSAVGEAYEQY
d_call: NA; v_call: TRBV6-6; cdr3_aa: ASSSGQYNQPQH
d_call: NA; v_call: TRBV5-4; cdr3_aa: ASSLWYDSSPLH
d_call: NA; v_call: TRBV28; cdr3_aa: ASRYTTANYGYT
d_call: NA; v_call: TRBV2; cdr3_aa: ASSELSETQY
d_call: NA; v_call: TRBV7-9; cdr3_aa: ASRFESWTEAF
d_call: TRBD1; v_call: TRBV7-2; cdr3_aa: ASSLRTGMDQPQH
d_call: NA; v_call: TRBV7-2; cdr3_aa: ASSLNTAGELF
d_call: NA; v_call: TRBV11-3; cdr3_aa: ASSEGLGSSYEQY
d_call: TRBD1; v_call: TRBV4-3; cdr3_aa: ASSQDPTGGNTIY
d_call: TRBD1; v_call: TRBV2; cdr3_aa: ASRGQGAQNSPLH
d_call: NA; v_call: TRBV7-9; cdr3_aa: ASSRVSGSNTGELF
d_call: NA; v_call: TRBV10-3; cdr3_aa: AISEWGLGNTIY
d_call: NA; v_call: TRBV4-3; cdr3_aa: ASSQDLYGARGLNNSPLH